This T cell receptor beta chain was profiled in a study of T cell responses to AZD1222 COVID-19 vaccine. Background on the study: Second-dose schedules of about 4 or about 12 weeks were combined.

This table comes from immunoSEQ multiplex PCR, and its TCRdb copy is limited to in-frame clones, with some not included. Here the sample spans roughly 130,000 clones, 70% to 90% being singletons. CDR3 length: 15 amino acids. The germline V gene encodes CDR1 SGHTA and CDR2 FQGTGA. V was trimmed by 5 bases and J by 3 bases, leaving 14 bases between them. To note about this clone: The antigen remains unidentified.

Study-level findings and limits: Only a handful of AZD1222 recipients, more than 5 in all, had baseline seropositivity.

The source is an adult in good health. The sample in question was peripheral blood, obtained on day 0 of AZD1222 vaccination. The chain employs TRBV7-3 and TRBJ1-5, with D unclear. CDR3 protein: CASSPTEAYNQPQHF. DNA of the CDR3: TGTGCCAGCAGCCCAACGGAGGCCTACAATCAGCCCCAGCATTTT.